This TCR beta chain was sequenced for a study of cytomegalovirus exposure and HLA in healthy donors. The PCR made use of 60 Vbeta and 13 Jbeta primers. Using immunoSEQ multiplex PCR, the repertoire was profiled, and TCRdb retains in-frame clones only, with some absent. This table has more than 100,000 clones, roughly four fifths appearing once. Germline CDR1 and CDR2: MNHEY and SMNVEV (reference sequence). V lost 5 bases to trimming and J lost 8 bases; unmatched junction nucleotides: 21. CDR3 length: 20 amino acids. J is TRBJ2-1 and V is TRBV27, with TRBD2 matching 13 bases. This clonotype was sampled from a woman aged 45-60 years in good health and CMV-seropositive. Sequenced material: PBMCs. Written as DNA, the CDR3 is TGTGCCAGCAGTCTGTTTACTTTGACTAGCGGGAGGCCCGAGGGGGATGAGCAGTTCTTC. Protein product: CASSLFTLTSGRPEGDEQFF.